This T cell receptor (beta chain) came from a study of PD-L1 blockade in urothelial cancer. Profiled with immunoSEQ multiplex PCR; TCRdb holds only in-frame clones, not every one. The sample has about 91,000 clones; approximately 90% are singletons. Germline CDR1 and CDR2: SGDLS and YYNGEE. The CDR3 totals 15 residues. Trimming pared 0 bases from V and 3 bases from J, leaving 12 bases between. Sample: PBMCs, taken around atezolizumab (anti-PD-L1) treatment. The sequence was obtained from a man aged 60-69 years with urothelial cancer. The J gene is TRBJ2-5, the V gene TRBV9; a weak D match, TRBD2 (6 bases). The CDR3 spells CASSVGQRAKETQYF. The DNA for the CDR3 is TGTGCCAGCAGCGTAGGGCAGCGGGCGAAAGAGACCCAGTACTTC.